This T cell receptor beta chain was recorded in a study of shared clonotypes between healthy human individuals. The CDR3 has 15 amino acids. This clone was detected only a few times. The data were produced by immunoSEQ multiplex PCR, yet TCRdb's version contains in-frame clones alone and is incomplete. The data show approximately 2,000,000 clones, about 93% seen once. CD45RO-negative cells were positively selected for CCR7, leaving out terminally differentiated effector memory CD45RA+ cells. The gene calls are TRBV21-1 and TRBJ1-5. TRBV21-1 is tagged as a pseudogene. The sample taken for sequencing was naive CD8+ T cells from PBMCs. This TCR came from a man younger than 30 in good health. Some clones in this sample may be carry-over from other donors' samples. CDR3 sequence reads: CASKAMEGVRQPQHF. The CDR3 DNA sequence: TGTGCCAGCAAGGCAATGGAGGGGGTTCGTCAGCCCCAGCATTTT.